This T cell receptor (beta chain) is drawn from a study of CD8 T cells in Susac syndrome. This clonotype came up once. With random hexamers, about 0.5 to 1 ug RNA was reverse transcribed. One entry per CDR3 protein, called by TCRdb with MiXCR from the immunoSEQ multiplex PCR reads. Here the sample spans under 350,000 distinct CDR3 sequences, around 92% being singletons. Germline-derived CDR1 and CDR2 are SGHDT and YYEEEE. CDR3 length equals 15 residues. V dropped 4 bases and J dropped 3 bases, with 16 bases sitting between them. Sequenced material: CD4+ T cells from PBMCs. The chain employs TRBV5-6 and TRBJ1-1, with D unresolved. The sequence was obtained from a human donor with multiple sclerosis. CDR3 amino acids: CASSPPRSRDTEAFF. CDR3 in DNA: TGTGCCAGCAGCCCACCGCGGTCCCGCGACACTGAAGCTTTCTTT.